The T cell receptor (beta chain) under discussion was sequenced for a study of T-cell reconstitution after alpha-beta-depleted transplantation in children. The study, taken as a whole, reports: After transplant, at about two months, alpha-beta T cells were reportedly derived from several hundred expanded graft clones.

The TCRbeta library incorporated unique molecular identifiers. MiXCR, applied by TCRdb to the PCR reads, yields one record per CDR3 protein. The data hold around 800,000 distinct CDR3 sequences, with 15% to 20% observed a single time. The germline gives CDR1 SGHRS, CDR2 YFSETQ. Deletions cut 0 bases from V and 2 bases from J, with 9 bases between. The CDR3 extends over 14 amino acids. This clonotype turned up a few times. Its antigen remains unidentified. This TCR was recovered from a male patient aged 10 to 17 who had a stem cell transplant for acute lymphoblastic leukemia, so the T cells may come from the graft donor. Sample: PBMCs, mostly from graft donor cells, taken 360 days after TCRalphabeta/CD19-depleted stem cell transplant. The chain uses TRBV5-1 and TRBJ2-7; D gene ambiguous. The CDR3 reads CASSLEPTAYEQYF. The CDR3 bases are TGCGCCAGCAGCTTGGAACCCACAGCCTACGAGCAGTACTTC.